The 11 T cell receptor beta chains below were found in one sample sequenced in a study of PD-1 blockade in classical Hodgkin lymphoma. The patients all showed relapse after autologous stem cell transplantation, while their brentuximab vedotin exposure varied. Method: immunoSEQ multiplex PCR; TCRdb's copy keeps in-frame clones and lacks some. Of 45,000 to 55,000 clones listed, just under 75% were seen once; the top ten hold over 13%. This specimen was peripheral blood mononuclear cells (PBMCs), taken before the second cycle of nivolumab. Receptors originate from a human donor with classical Hodgkin lymphoma.

This clone was seen only once. The chain joins TRBV11-2 to TRBJ1-2, with 10 bases identical to TRBD1. CDR3 size: 15 residues. The junction had 5 bases not matched to a gene; V was cut back by 4 bases and J by 3 bases. The germline CDR1 and CDR2 sequences are SGHAT and FQNNGV. The CDR3 reads CASSSQDRGYYGYTF. CDR3 in DNA: TGTGCCAGCAGCTCGCAGGACAGGGGGTACTATGGCTACACCTTC.

In its sample, this clone ranks as medium-sized. This sample also contains other DNA sequences that code for the same CDR3. The genes are TRBV18 and TRBJ1-1; TRBD1 is a possible D gene (6 bases). Germline V gene sequence: CDR1 KGHSH, CDR2 LQKENI. The CDR3 contains 13 residues. The V end lost 3 bases, the J end lost 4 bases, and 9 bases lay between the germline ends. CDR3 nucleotide sequence: TGTGCCAGCTCACCGCAAGGGGGCACTGAAGCTTTCTTT. Protein sequence: CASSPQGGTEAFF. Supplemented by reference TRBV18 and TRBJ1-1, the full variable domain reads NAGVMQNPRHLVRRRGQEARLRCSPMKGHSHVYWYRQLPEEGLKFMVYLQKENIIDESGMPKERFSAEFPKEGPSILRIQQVVRGDSAAYFCASSPQGGTEAFFGQGTRLTVV.

The chain combines TRBV28 with TRBJ2-3; D perhaps matches TRBD1 (6 bases). V shed 3 bases and J shed 0 bases, with 10 bases lying between them. CDR1 and CDR2 from the germline V gene are MDHEN and SYDVKM. The CDR3 spans 15 residues. CDR3 sequence reads: CASSFGQTSTDTQYF. The CDR3 bases are TGTGCCAGCAGTTTCGGACAGACTAGCACAGATACGCAGTATTTT.

V usage is TRBV4-2 and J usage is TRBJ2-5; 7 bases align to TRBD2. CDR1 is LGHNA, CDR2 YNFKEQ, per germline. V shed 1 base and J 5 bases; nucleotides not matched to a gene: 7. The CDR3 is 15 amino acids. Here the CDR3 reads CASSQGLGGSETQYF. In DNA form, the CDR3 reads TGTGCCAGCAGCCAAGGACTCGGCGGGAGCGAGACCCAGTACTTC.

The rearrangement links TRBV9 to TRBJ2-1; 10 bases line up with TRBD2. V was clipped by 0 bases and J by 4 bases; unmatched bases: 4. The germline CDR1 and CDR2 sequences are SGDLS and YYNGEE. This CDR3 spans 16 amino acids. The CDR3 DNA is TGTGCCAGCAGCGTAGCCCTAGCGGGAGAATACAATGAGCAGTTCTTC. Its protein is CASSVALAGEYNEQFF.

V is TRBV18 and J is TRBJ1-3; D is uncertain. V lost 2 bases and J lost 4, with 9 bases in between. The CDR3 extends over 14 amino acids. From germline, CDR1 is KGHSH and CDR2 LQKENI. This chain's CDR3 is CASSPNLRGNTIYF. CDR3 nucleotides: TGTGCCAGCTCACCAAACCTGCGGGGAAACACCATATATTTT.

The gene calls are TRBV10-3 and TRBJ2-7, with D possibly TRBD2 on 5 matching bases. The CDR3 spans 12 residues. Germline CDR1 ENHRY, CDR2 SYGVKD. Trimming removed 2 bases from V and 7 bases from J, with 9 bases in between. The CDR3 sequence: CAISEGGIEQYF. The CDR3 nucleotides are TGTGCCATCAGTGAGGGAGGCATAGAGCAGTACTTC.

The genes are TRBV28 and TRBJ1-5; 7 bases are shared with TRBD1. Germline V gene sequence: CDR1 MDHEN, CDR2 SYDVKM. The V segment lost 5 bases and the J segment 0 bases; nucleotides outside the gene matches: 4. The CDR3 covers 15 residues. The DNA for the CDR3 is TGTGCCAGCAGTCACGACAGGGTTAGCAATCAGCCCCAGCATTTT. This sequence encodes CASSHDRVSNQPQHF.

The rearrangement uses TRBV5-6 and TRBJ1-3; TRBD1 matches 9 bases. Per the germline V gene, CDR1 is SGHDT and CDR2 is YYEEEE. The CDR3 runs to 16 residues. V gave up 0 bases and J gave up 4 bases; unmatched junction bases: 5. The CDR3 here is CASSLGDRDFGNTIYF. CDR3 DNA sequence: TGTGCCAGCAGCTTGGGGGACAGGGACTTCGGAAACACCATATATTTT.

The CDR3 region has the DNA TGTGCCAGCAGCTTACTAGGACTAGGGAACACCGGGGAGCTGTTTTTT. Translating it yields CASSLLGLGNTGELFF. The V gene is TRBV7-3, the J gene TRBJ2-2; 7 bases line up with TRBD2. Germline lookup yields CDR1 SGHTA and CDR2 FQGTGA. With 2 bases clipped from V and 1 base from J, the junction kept 4 bases outside the gene matches. The CDR3 has 16 residues.

The chain links TRBV18 to TRBJ1-1; D remains ambiguous. V lost 3 bases and J lost 5, with 7 bases in between. Germline V gene data show CDR1 as KGHSH and CDR2 as LQKENI. This CDR3 spans 12 amino acids. The CDR3 coding sequence is TGTGCCAGCTCACCCCTCCTTACTGAAGCTTTCTTT. Its translation: CASSPLLTEAFF.